What follows are 22 T cell receptor beta chains derived from one specimen sequenced in a study of T cell responses to AZD1222 COVID-19 vaccine. Data came from immunoSEQ multiplex PCR; TCRdb stores just in-frame clones and leaves some out. The sample records about 170,000 clones, over 90% being singletons. The sequenced sample was peripheral blood, obtained on day 0 of AZD1222 vaccination. These receptors originate from an adult in good health.

The CDR3: CASSSTTGTSGFYEQYF. The CDR3 DNA reads TGTGCCAGCAGTTCGACAACCGGGACTAGCGGTTTCTACGAGCAGTACTTC. This chain joins TRBV28 and TRBJ2-7, with 11 bases identical to TRBD2. The CDR3 loop spans 17 amino acids. With 4 bases clipped from V and 3 bases from J, the junction kept 11 bases outside the gene matches. Per the germline V gene, CDR1 is MDHEN and CDR2 is SYDVKM.

This chain links TRBV30 with TRBJ1-1; D unresolved. Trimming removed 2 bases from V and 5 bases from J, with 6 bases in between. Germline V gene lookup returns CDR1 GTSNPN and CDR2 SVGIG (reference sequence). This CDR3 has 11 amino acids. DNA of the CDR3: TGTGCCTGGAGTCTAGGAACTGAAGCTTTCTTT. Residues: CAWSLGTEAFF.

The V gene is TRBV18, the J gene TRBJ1-2; TRBD1 agrees at 10 bases. Germline-derived CDR1 and CDR2 are KGHSH and LQKENI. The V gene end was trimmed by 2 bases and the J gene end by 6 bases; junction bases not matched to a gene: 12. There are 17 residues in the CDR3. Here the CDR3 reads CASSPTLTTGGANGYTF. The CDR3 region has the DNA TGTGCCAGCTCACCAACCCTGACGACAGGGGGCGCGAATGGCTACACCTTC.

The chain links TRBV6-1 to TRBJ1-5, with D perhaps TRBD1 (6 bases). Germline values: CDR1 MNHNS, CDR2 SASEGT. The CDR3 spans 14 residues. V dropped 1 base and J dropped 7 bases, with 11 bases sitting between them. The CDR3, as DNA: TGTGCCAGCAGTGAAGTGGGGGCGGGACAGCCCCAGCATTTT. Residues: CASSEVGAGQPQHF.

This clone was seen just once. V is TRBV12-3 or TRBV12-4 and J is TRBJ1-1, with D hard to call. The CDR3 spans 13 residues. V lost 3 bases and J 7 bases, leaving 12 bases between the germline ends. CDR3 loop: CASSFWGVGEAFF. CDR3 nucleotides: TGTGCCAGCAGTTTTTGGGGTGTAGGTGAAGCTTTCTTT.

The rearrangement links TRBV5-1 to TRBJ2-5; D might be TRBD2 (6 bases). The CDR3 is 13 residues long. CDR1 is SGHRS and CDR2 is YFSETQ in the germline V gene. V was shortened by 0 bases and J by 4 bases, with 7 bases between the two germline ends. Written as DNA, the CDR3 is TGCGCCAGCAGCTTGGGGGGAGGAGAGACCCAGTACTTC. Residues: CASSLGGGETQYF. Based on the CDR3 plus reference TRBV5-1 and TRBJ2-5, the full variable domain is KAGVTQTPRYLIKTRGQQVTLSCSPISGHRSVSWYQQTPGQGLQFLFEYFSETQRNKGNFPGRFSGRQFSNSRSEMNVSTLELGDSALYLCASSLGGGETQYFGPGTRLLVL.

The chain combines TRBV7-9 with TRBJ1-1; D gene uncertain. V was clipped by 5 bases and J by 0 bases, with 13 bases between them. Germline V CDR1 and CDR2: SEHNR, FQNEAQ (reference sequence). The CDR3 covers 15 residues. The CDR3 region has the DNA TGTGCCAGCAGCGAGACCGCGAGTGTGAACACTGAAGCTTTCTTT. It yields the protein CASSETASVNTEAFF.

The V call is TRBV7-6, the J call TRBJ2-2; 11 positions agree with TRBD2. The CDR3 covers 17 residues. Losses at the gene ends were 2 bases for V and 3 bases for J; bases not matched to a gene: 5. Germline V gene lookup returns CDR1 SGHVS and CDR2 FNYEAQ. CDR3 DNA sequence: TGTGCCAGCAGCTTAACCCTAGCGGGGGGATACACCGGGGAGCTGTTTTTT. It encodes CASSLTLAGGYTGELFF.

The chain carries TRBV6-1 and TRBJ1-1, with D possibly matching TRBD1 (6 bases). CDR1 and CDR2 from the germline V gene are MNHNS and SASEGT. The CDR3 contains 15 residues. Between the trimmed V and J ends, which lost 1 base and 5 bases, there was a span of 14 bases. The CDR3 sequence is CASSEGGGRKTEAFF. CDR3 DNA sequence: TGTGCCAGCAGTGAAGGGGGGGGGCGAAAAACTGAAGCTTTCTTT.

V and J are TRBV19 and TRBJ1-1; TRBD1 aligns across 7 bases. The CDR3 is 16 residues long. With 7 bases clipped from V and 1 base from J, the junction kept 12 bases outside the gene matches. The V gene's germline CDR1 is LNHDA and CDR2 SQIVND (reference sequence). The CDR3 DNA reads as TGTGCCAGTATTCACCACCGGGACAGAAGGAACACTGAAGCTTTCTTT. It specifies CASIHHRDRRNTEAFF.

V is TRBV2 and J is TRBJ2-1; possibly TRBD1 for D (6 bases). Looked up from germline, CDR1 is SNHLY and CDR2 is FYNNEI. V was shortened by 6 bases and J by 2 bases, with 11 bases between the two germline ends. The CDR3 contains 14 residues. CDR3: CASREQGPYNEQFF. The CDR3 DNA sequence: TGTGCCAGCAGAGAACAGGGTCCCTACAATGAGCAGTTCTTC.

The chain couples TRBV29-1 to TRBJ1-1; D might be TRBD1 (6 bases). Germline CDR1 reads SQVTM; CDR2 reads ANQGSEA. The V and J ends lost 1 base and 0 bases respectively, with 12 bases between them. This CDR3 comprises 15 residues. The CDR3 is CSVEGEGGMNTEAFF. CDR3 DNA: TGCAGCGTTGAAGGGGAGGGGGGAATGAACACTGAAGCTTTCTTT.

This chain's CDR3 is CASNPDRENSPLHF. Here the CDR3 DNA reads TGTGCCAGCAACCCGGACAGGGAAAATTCACCCCTCCACTTT. The rearrangement joins TRBV6-7 to TRBJ1-6; 8 bases are a match to TRBD1. TRBV6-7 qualifies as an ORF whose function is uncertain. The CDR3 consists of 14 residues. V shed 7 bases and J 7 bases; nucleotides not matched to a gene: 6.

CDR3 coding DNA: TGTGCCAGCAGTTACGCGTTAGAACCTACCGGGGAGCTGTTTTTT. It translates to CASSYALEPTGELFF. The chain recombines TRBV6-5 with TRBJ2-2, with D hard to call. The germline CDR1 and CDR2 sequences are MNHEY and SVGAGI. The length of the CDR3 is 15 residues. Trimming left V 2 bases short and J 5 bases short, with 12 bases between.

The genes are TRBV9 and TRBJ1-1; tentative D call: TRBD1 (6 bases). Between the trimmed V and J ends, which lost 4 bases and 1 base, there was a span of 11 bases. Germline V CDR1 and CDR2: SGDLS, YYNGEE. The CDR3 consists of 14 residues. This CDR3 reads CASSIGQTNTEAFF. In nucleotides, the CDR3 is TGTGCCAGCAGCATAGGACAGACGAACACTGAAGCTTTCTTT. The full variable domain, rest sourced from reference TRBV9 and TRBJ1-1, is DSGVTQTPKHLITATGQRVTLRCSPRSGDLSVYWYQQSLDQGLQFLIQYYNGEERAKGNILERFSAQQFPDLHSELNLSSLELGDSALYFCASSIGQTNTEAFFGQGTRLTVV.

Details on this clone: Since the CDR3 does not end with the conserved phenylalanine or tryptophan, this likely comes from a read error. The DNA is left out, because the CDR3 cannot be placed on it with certainty; the CDR3 is given as TCRdb lists it. The chain links TRBV21-1 to TRBJ1-1. TRBV21-1 corresponds to a pseudogene. The CDR3 is 10 residues long, ends included. CDR3: CASSKVRILS.

V and J are TRBV18 and TRBJ2-7; D remains ambiguous. Trimming took 1 base from V and 5 from J, leaving 6 bases between them. The CDR3 consists of 12 residues. Germline-derived CDR1 and CDR2 are KGHSH and LQKENI. The CDR3 DNA is TGTGCCAGCTCACCACTGAGCGACGAGCAGTACTTC. It translates to CASSPLSDEQYF.

The chain carries TRBV7-9 and TRBJ1-4; a possible D gene is TRBD1 (6 bases). The V gene's germline CDR1 is SEHNR and CDR2 FQNEAQ (reference sequence). With 1 base removed from V and 8 bases from J, the gap between germline ends came to 14 bases. The CDR3 totals 15 residues. This CDR3 reads CASSLGNRAGEKLFF. The CDR3, as DNA: TGTGCCAGCAGCTTAGGGAACAGGGCTGGGGAAAAACTGTTTTTT.

V usage is TRBV27 and J usage is TRBJ2-7, with 9 bases lining up with TRBD2. The V segment lost 2 bases and the J segment 4 bases; nucleotides outside the gene matches: 6. The germline CDR1 and CDR2 sequences are MNHEY and SMNVEV (reference sequence). CDR3 length equals 15 residues. CDR3 in DNA: TGTGCCAGCAGTTTAACAGCGGGAGGATGGTACGAGCAGTACTTC. Translated: CASSLTAGGWYEQYF.

The chain links TRBV9 to TRBJ2-1, with D tentatively TRBD2 (5 bases). V lost 5 bases and J 6 bases, leaving 18 bases between the germline ends. The germline V gene has CDR1 SGDLS and CDR2 YYNGEE. CDR3 size: 15 residues. This CDR3 reads CASSSPGDPGNEQFF. DNA of the CDR3: TGTGCCAGCAGTTCCCCCGGGGATCCGGGCAATGAGCAGTTCTTC.

This clone was observed once. The chain employs TRBV3-1 (or the pseudogene TRBV3-2) and TRBJ2-5, with 8 nucleotides matching TRBD2. J lost 0 bases, V lost 1 base, and 7 bases had no gene match. This CDR3 is 17 amino acids long. CDR1 and CDR2 (germline): LGHDT, YNNKEL (reference sequence). CDR3 sequence: CASSQGNLAGNQETQYF. Written as DNA, the CDR3 is TGTGCCAGCAGCCAAGGGAACCTAGCGGGCAACCAAGAGACCCAGTACTTC.

The chain has TRBV29-1 and TRBJ1-1; 8 bases fit TRBD1. V gave up 3 bases and J gave up 2 bases; unmatched junction bases: 5. Germline CDR1 is SQVTM and CDR2 is ANQGSEA. This CDR3 is built from 14 residues. CDR3 sequence: CSVEVDRGNTEAFF. Here the CDR3 DNA reads TGCAGCGTTGAGGTCGACAGGGGCAACACTGAAGCTTTCTTT.